The next 11 T cell receptor beta chains were all read from a single sample in a study of PD-L1 blockade in urothelial cancer. Time point of the sample: peripheral blood 6 weeks after treatment start. The repertoire was sequenced with immunoSEQ multiplex PCR; TCRdb's copy has only in-frame clones and lacks some. Seen here are around 46,000 clones, roughly four fifths observed once, and the top ten hold roughly 13%. This sample comprised PBMCs, obtained around atezolizumab (anti-PD-L1) treatment. The origin of the receptors is a man in his 60s with urothelial cancer.

The chain combines TRBV30 with TRBJ1-2; D is unresolved. Trimming removed 2 bases at V and 13 bases at J, with 11 bases between. Germline V gives CDR1 GTSNPN, CDR2 SVGIG (reference sequence). This CDR3 has 10 amino acids. Written as DNA, the CDR3 is TGTGCCTGGAGTCCTAGCCGGCTCACCTTC. It is translated as CAWSPSRLTF.

The V call is TRBV6-5, the J call TRBJ1-1; D is perhaps TRBD1 (5 bases). Germline V gives CDR1 MNHEY, CDR2 SVGAGI. V was cut by 2 bases and J by 5 bases, with 15 bases left in between. This CDR3 contains 15 residues. CDR3 in DNA: TGTGCCAGCAGTTACGGGGGGAGCGGTGGGACTGAAGCTTTCTTT. It specifies CASSYGGSGGTEAFF.

This chain links TRBV6-6 with TRBJ1-5, with D perhaps TRBD1 (5 bases). This CDR3 has 15 residues. V dropped 2 bases and J dropped 7 bases, with 15 bases sitting between them. Germline V CDR1 and CDR2: MNHNY, SVGAGI (reference sequence). The CDR3 DNA reads TGTGCCAGCAGTTACCCGTCGGACGGGGGGCAGCCCCAGCATTTT. Translating it yields CASSYPSDGGQPQHF.

The rearrangement links TRBV28 to TRBJ2-1; D uncertain. V was clipped by 5 bases and J by 8 bases, with 13 bases between them. Germline V gene data show CDR1 as MDHEN and CDR2 as SYDVKM. The CDR3 spans 13 residues. The CDR3 loop is CASSPRSSDEQFF. Here the CDR3 DNA reads TGTGCCAGCAGTCCACGGAGTTCCGATGAGCAGTTCTTC.

The CDR3 spells CASSADWETQYF. CDR3 nucleotides: TGTGCCAGCAGCGCCGACTGGGAGACCCAGTACTTC. The J gene is TRBJ2-5, the V gene TRBV2; D not resolved. The CDR3 extends over 12 amino acids. The germline V gene has CDR1 SNHLY and CDR2 FYNNEI. Trimming removed 6 bases at V and 5 bases at J, with 10 bases between.

The V and J genes are TRBV5-4 and TRBJ2-7, with 15 nucleotides matching TRBD2. The ends lost 5 bases at V and 7 bases at J; junction bases unmatched: 7. CDR3 length: 15 amino acids. Germline V gene sequence: CDR1 SGHNT, CDR2 YYREEE (reference sequence). CDR3 nucleotide sequence: TGTGCCAGCAGTCCCGGACTAGCGGGGGGGCGGGAGCAGTACTTC. It specifies CASSPGLAGGREQYF.

This chain connects TRBV7-2 to TRBJ1-5; 7 bases fit TRBD1. Germline-derived CDR1 and CDR2 are SGHTA and FQGNSA. The CDR3 loop spans 15 amino acids. The V and J ends lost 1 base and 4 bases, in that order; junction bases with no gene match: 4. The CDR3 reads CASSLGGQKNQPQHF. CDR3 bases: TGTGCCAGCAGCTTAGGGGGACAGAAAAATCAGCCCCAGCATTTT.

The CDR3 spells CASSPTSSGNTIYF. CDR3 bases: TGCGCCAGCAGCCCCACGAGTTCTGGAAACACCATATATTTT. The chain combines TRBV5-1 with TRBJ1-3; D uncertain. V was clipped by 4 bases and J by 1 base, with 9 bases between them. Germline CDR1 SGHRS, CDR2 YFSETQ. The CDR3 length is 14 residues.

A remark on this clone: The same CDR3 is also encoded by other DNA sequences in this sample. The rearrangement links TRBV5-1 to TRBJ1-6; possible D gene TRBD1, 6 bases. The germline V and J ends were trimmed by 0 bases and 5 bases, with 6 bases remaining between them. The CDR3 is 14 residues long. Per the germline V gene, CDR1 is SGHRS and CDR2 is YFSETQ. CDR3 nucleotide sequence: TGCGCCAGCAGCTTGGGACAGGATAATTCACCCCTCCACTTT. Translating it yields CASSLGQDNSPLHF.

The chain combines TRBV6-6 with TRBJ2-7; no clear D gene. Trimming shortened V by 0 bases and J by 5 bases, and 5 bases separated the two germline ends. Germline V CDR1 and CDR2: MNHNY, SVGAGI (reference sequence). The CDR3 loop spans 12 amino acids. The CDR3 nucleotides read TGTGCCAGCAGTTACTCGTATAACGAGCAGTACTTC. It translates to CASSYSYNEQYF.

V and J are TRBV28 and TRBJ2-7; possibly TRBD2 for D (5 bases). There are 12 residues in the CDR3. Per germline, CDR1 MDHEN and CDR2 SYDVKM. V was cut by 3 bases and J by 3 bases, with 6 bases left in between. This CDR3 reads CASSLRVYEQYF. The CDR3 DNA reads as TGTGCCAGCAGTTTGCGGGTCTACGAGCAGTACTTC.